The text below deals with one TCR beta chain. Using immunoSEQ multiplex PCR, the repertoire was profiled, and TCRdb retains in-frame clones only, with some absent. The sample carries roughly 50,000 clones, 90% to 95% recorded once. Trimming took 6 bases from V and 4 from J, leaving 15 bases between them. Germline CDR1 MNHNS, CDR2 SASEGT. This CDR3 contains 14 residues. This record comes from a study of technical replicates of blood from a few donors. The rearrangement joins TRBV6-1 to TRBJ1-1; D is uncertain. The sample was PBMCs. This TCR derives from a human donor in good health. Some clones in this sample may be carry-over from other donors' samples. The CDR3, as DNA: TGTGCCAGCAGCCCTAGAGCTACGGGCACTGAAGCTTTCTTT. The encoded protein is CASSPRATGTEAFF.